This T cell receptor (beta chain) was identified in a study of blood T cell repertoires in COVID-19. Study-level information: The cDNA or gDNA used as material had been derived from T cells, B-cell-depleted T cells, or PBMCs.

Assay: immunoSEQ multiplex PCR; the TCRdb copy retains only in-frame clones and omits some. The repertoire has about 170,000 clones, 79% of them found once; the top ten carry over 15%. The sequence was collected from an older woman in a cohort exposed to, infected with or recovered from COVID-19 (not recorded which). Specimen: PBMCs or T cells enriched from blood (not recorded which).

Here the CDR3 reads CASSSNRGHTDTQYF. CDR3 DNA: TGTGCCAGCAGCTCAAACAGGGGCCACACAGATACGCAGTATTTT. V and J are TRBV7-9 and TRBJ2-3; 7 bases agree with TRBD1. The CDR3 has 15 residues. CDR1 and CDR2 (germline): SEHNR, FQNEAQ (reference sequence). V shed 4 bases, J shed 2 bases, and the junction held 6 bases outside the gene matches.